Listed here is a single TCR beta chain. What it binds is not known. These data originate in a study of beta chain features in type 1 diabetes. Per germline, CDR1 GTSNPN and CDR2 SVGIG (reference sequence). The CDR3 contains 15 residues. Trimming shortened V by 3 bases and J by 6 bases, and 20 bases separated the two germline ends. Findings of the study overall: A closer apparent resemblance between naive, central memory and Treg TCRB repertoires was seen in patients than in healthy donors. Among patients with Type 1 diabetes, TCRB CDR3s were moderately but significantly shorter in every one of the four CD4+ subsets. cDNA sequencing could over-represent cells with high TCR expression.

All of the isolated RNA was reverse transcribed, so expressed TCRB transcripts were sequenced. Sequenced by immunoSEQ multiplex PCR; TCRdb stores in-frame clones only, minus some. The data contain 250,000 to 350,000 clones, 13% to 15% of them singletons. The chain links TRBV30 to TRBJ1-2; possible D gene TRBD1, 5 bases. The sequenced material came from naive CD4+ T cells from blood. The receptor's source is a man aged 30 to 39 with type 1 diabetes. CDR3 nucleotide sequence: TGTGCCTGGAGGCCCCGGGGCCCGGGGGAAAATGGCTACACCTTC. Protein sequence: CAWRPRGPGENGYTF.